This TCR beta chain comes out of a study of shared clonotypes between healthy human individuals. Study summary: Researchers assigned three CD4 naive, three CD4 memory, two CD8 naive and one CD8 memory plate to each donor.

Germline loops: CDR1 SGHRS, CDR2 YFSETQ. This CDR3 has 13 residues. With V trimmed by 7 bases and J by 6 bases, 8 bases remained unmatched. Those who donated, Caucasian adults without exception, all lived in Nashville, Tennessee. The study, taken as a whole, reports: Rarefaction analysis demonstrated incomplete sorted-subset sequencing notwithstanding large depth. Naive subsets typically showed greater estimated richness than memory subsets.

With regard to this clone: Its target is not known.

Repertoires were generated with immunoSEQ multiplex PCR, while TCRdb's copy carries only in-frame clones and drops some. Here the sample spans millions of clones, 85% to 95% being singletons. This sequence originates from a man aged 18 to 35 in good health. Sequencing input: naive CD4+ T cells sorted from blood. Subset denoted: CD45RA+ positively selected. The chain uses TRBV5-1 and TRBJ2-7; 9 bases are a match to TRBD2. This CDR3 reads CASSSGMGREQYF. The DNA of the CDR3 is TGCGCCAGCTCTAGCGGGATGGGCCGCGAGCAGTACTTC.